Reported below is one T cell receptor (beta chain). CDR3 length: 15 amino acids. Germline CDR1 and CDR2: SGHRS and YFSETQ. V lost 0 bases and J lost 6, with 16 bases in between. It was version v3.0 of the immunoSEQ assay that was run at survey level. The repertoire was sequenced with immunoSEQ multiplex PCR; TCRdb's copy has only in-frame clones and lacks some. The table records under 35,000 clones, 94% of them present only once. These data are taken from a study of long-term antiretroviral therapy in people with HIV. This chain connects TRBV5-1 to TRBJ2-7; D is perhaps TRBD1 (5 bases). Sequenced material: unsorted PBMCs, taken around 5 years after starting antiretroviral therapy. This receptor was taken from a woman in her forties or fifties with HIV. The CDR3 nucleotides read TGCGCCAGCAGCTTGGCACTCACTAAGGGGTCCGAGCAGTACTTC. This encodes CASSLALTKGSEQYF.